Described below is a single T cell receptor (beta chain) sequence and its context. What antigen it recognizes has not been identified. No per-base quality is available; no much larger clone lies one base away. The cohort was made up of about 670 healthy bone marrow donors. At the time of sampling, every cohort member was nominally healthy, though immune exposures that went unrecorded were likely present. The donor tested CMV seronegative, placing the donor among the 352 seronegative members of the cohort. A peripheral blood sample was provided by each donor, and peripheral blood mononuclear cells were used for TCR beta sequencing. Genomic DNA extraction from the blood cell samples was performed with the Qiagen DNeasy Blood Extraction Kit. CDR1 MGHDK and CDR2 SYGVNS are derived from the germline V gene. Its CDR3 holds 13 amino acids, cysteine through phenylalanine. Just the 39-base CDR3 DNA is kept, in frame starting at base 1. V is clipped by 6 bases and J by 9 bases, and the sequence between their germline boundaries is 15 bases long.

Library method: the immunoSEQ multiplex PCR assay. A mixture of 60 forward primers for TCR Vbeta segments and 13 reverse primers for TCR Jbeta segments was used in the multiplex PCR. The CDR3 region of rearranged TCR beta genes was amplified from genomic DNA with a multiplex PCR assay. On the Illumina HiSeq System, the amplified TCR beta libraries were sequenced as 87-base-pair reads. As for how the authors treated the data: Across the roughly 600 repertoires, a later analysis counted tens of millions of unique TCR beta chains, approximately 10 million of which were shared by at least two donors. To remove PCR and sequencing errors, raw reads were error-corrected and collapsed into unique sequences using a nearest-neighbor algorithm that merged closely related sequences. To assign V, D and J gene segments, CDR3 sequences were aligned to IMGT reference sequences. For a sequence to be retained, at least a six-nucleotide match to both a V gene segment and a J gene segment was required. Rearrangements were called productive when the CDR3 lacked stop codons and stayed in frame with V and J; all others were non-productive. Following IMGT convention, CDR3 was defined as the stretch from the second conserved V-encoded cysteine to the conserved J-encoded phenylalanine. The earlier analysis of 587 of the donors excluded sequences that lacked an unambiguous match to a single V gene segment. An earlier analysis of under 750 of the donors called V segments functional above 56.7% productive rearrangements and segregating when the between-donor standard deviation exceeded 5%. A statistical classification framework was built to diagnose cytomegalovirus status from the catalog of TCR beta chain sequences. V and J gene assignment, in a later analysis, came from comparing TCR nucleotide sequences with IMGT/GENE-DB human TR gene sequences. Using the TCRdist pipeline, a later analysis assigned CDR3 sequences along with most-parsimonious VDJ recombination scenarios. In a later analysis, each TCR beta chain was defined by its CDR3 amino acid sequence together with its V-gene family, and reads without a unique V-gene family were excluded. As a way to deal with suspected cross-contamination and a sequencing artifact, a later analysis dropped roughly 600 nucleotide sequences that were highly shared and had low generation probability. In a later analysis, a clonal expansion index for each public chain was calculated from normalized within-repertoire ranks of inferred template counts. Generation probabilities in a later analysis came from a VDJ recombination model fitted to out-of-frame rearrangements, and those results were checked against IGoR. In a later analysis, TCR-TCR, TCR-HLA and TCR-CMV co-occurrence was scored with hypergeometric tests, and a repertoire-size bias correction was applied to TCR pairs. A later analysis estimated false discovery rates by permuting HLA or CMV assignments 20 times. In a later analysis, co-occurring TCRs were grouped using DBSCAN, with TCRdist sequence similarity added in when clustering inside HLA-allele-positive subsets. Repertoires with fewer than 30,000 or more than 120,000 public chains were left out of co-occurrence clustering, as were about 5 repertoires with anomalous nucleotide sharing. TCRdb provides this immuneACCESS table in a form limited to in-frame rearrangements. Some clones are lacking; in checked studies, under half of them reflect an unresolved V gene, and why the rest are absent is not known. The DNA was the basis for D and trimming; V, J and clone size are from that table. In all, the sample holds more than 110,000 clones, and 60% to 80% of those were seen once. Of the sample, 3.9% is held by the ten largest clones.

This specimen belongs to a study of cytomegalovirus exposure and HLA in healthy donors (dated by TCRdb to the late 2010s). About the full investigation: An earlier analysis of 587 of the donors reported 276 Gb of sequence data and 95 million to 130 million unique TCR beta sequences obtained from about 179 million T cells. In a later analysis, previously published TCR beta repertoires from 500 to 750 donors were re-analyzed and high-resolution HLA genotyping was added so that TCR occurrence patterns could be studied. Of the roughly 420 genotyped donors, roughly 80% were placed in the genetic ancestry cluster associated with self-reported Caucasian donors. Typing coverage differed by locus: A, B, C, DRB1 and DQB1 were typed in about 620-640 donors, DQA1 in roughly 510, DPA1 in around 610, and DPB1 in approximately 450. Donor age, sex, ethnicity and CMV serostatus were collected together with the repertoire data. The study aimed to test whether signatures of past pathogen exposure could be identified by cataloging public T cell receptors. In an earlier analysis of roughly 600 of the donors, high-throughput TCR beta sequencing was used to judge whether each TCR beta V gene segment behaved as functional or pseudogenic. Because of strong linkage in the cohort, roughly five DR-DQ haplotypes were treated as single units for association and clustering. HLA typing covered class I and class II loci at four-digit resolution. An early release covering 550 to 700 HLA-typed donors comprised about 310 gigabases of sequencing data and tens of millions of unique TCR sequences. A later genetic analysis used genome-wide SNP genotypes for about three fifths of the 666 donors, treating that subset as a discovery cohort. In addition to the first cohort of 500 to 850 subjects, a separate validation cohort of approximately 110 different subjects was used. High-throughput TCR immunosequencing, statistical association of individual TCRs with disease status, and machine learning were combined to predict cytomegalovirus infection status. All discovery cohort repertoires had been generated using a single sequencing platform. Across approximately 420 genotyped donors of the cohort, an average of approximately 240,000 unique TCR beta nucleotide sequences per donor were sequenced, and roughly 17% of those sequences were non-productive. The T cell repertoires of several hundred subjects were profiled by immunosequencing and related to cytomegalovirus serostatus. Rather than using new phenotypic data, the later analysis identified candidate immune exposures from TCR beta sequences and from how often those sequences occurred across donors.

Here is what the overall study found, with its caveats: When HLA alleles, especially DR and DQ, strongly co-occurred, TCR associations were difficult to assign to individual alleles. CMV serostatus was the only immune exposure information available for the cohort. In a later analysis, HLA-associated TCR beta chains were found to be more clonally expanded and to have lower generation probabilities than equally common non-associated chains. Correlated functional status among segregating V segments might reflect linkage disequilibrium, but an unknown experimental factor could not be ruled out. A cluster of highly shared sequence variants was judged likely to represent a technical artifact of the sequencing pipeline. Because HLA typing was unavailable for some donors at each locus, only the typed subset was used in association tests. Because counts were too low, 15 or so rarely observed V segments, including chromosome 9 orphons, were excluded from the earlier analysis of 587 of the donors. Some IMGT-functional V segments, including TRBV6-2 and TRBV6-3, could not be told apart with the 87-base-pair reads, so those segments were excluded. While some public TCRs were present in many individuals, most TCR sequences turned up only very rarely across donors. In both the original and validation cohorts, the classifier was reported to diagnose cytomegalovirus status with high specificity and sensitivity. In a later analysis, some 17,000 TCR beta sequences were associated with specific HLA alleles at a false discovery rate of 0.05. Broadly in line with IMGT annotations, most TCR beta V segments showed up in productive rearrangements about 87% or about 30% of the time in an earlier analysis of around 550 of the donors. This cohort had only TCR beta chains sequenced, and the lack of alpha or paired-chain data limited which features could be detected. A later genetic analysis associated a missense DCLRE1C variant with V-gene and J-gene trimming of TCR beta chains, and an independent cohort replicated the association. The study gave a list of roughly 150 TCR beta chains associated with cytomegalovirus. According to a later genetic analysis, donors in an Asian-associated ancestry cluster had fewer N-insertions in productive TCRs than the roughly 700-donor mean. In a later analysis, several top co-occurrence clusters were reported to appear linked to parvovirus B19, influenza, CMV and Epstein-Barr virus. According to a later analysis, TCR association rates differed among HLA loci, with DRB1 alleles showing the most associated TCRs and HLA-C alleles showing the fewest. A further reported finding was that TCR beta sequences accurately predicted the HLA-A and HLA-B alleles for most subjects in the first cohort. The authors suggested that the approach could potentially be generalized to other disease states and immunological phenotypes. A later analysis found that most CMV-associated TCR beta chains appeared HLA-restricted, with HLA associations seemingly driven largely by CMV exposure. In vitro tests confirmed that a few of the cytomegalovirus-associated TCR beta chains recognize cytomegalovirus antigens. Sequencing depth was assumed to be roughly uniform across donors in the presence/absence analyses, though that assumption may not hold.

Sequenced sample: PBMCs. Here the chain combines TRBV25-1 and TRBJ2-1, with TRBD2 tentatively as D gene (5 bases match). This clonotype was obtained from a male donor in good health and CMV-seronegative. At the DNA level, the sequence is TGTGCCAGCAGGGGAGCGGTGAACCCTGAGCAGTTCTTC. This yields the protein CASRGAVNPEQFF.